Each of the 15 T cell receptor beta chains below was sequenced from the same sample in a study of T-cell reconstitution after alpha-beta-depleted transplantation in children. During its preparation, the TCRbeta library received unique molecular identifiers. Each CDR3 protein gets one entry after TCRdb re-called the PCR reads with MiXCR. The top ten hold about 30% of the sample, which has fewer than 500,000 distinct CDR3 sequences, around two fifths seen once. The sequencing here drew on PBMCs, taken before TCRalphabeta/CD19-depleted stem cell transplant. These receptor sequences come from a girl aged 2 to 10 with aplastic anemia, due to receive a stem cell transplant.

The gene calls are TRBV7-9 and TRBJ2-3, with 10 bases that match TRBD1. Germline CDR1 is SEHNR and CDR2 is FQNEAQ (reference sequence). Trimming removed 3 bases from V and 5 bases from J; junction bases left unmatched: 5. CDR3 length equals 15 residues. The CDR3 here is CASSFGTGVRDTQYF. The CDR3 bases are TGTGCCAGCAGCTTTGGGACAGGGGTCAGAGATACGCAGTATTTT.

The chain links TRBV20-1 to TRBJ2-7; 9 nucleotides align to TRBD1. The CDR3 loop spans 14 amino acids. Germline V CDR1 and CDR2: DFQATT, SNEGSKA (reference sequence). Losses at the gene ends were 5 bases for V and 1 base for J; bases not matched to a gene: 6. This CDR3 reads CSAWPGQGSYEQYF. CDR3 nucleotide sequence: TGCAGTGCTTGGCCCGGACAGGGGTCCTACGAGCAGTACTTC.

CDR3: CASSPRTGAQYEQYF. As DNA, the CDR3 is TGCGCCAGCAGCCCCCGGACAGGGGCCCAATACGAGCAGTACTTC. The chain has TRBV5-1 and TRBJ2-7, with TRBD1 identical over 9 bases. The V and J ends lost 4 bases and 4 bases, in that order; junction bases with no gene match: 9. CDR1 and CDR2 from the germline V gene are SGHRS and YFSETQ. CDR3 length: 15 amino acids.

The chain employs TRBV20-1 and TRBJ2-7, with D perhaps TRBD1 (5 bases). The germline V gene encodes CDR1 DFQATT and CDR2 SNEGSKA (reference sequence). The CDR3 totals 14 residues. The V end lost 0 bases, the J end lost 4 bases, and 13 bases lay between the germline ends. CDR3 DNA sequence: TGCAGTGCTAGAGATCAAGGGGCCGGGTACGAGCAGTACTTC. Its translation: CSARDQGAGYEQYF.

V and J are TRBV5-1 and TRBJ2-7; 7 nucleotides line up with TRBD1. The V and J ends lost 3 bases and 2 bases, in that order; junction bases with no gene match: 5. Germline CDR1 reads SGHRS; CDR2 reads YFSETQ. This CDR3 spans 14 amino acids. The CDR3 is CASSSGTDAYEQYF. The CDR3 DNA is TGCGCCAGCAGCTCCGGGACAGACGCCTACGAGCAGTACTTC.

The rearrangement uses TRBV30 and TRBJ2-7, with D possibly being TRBD1 or TRBD2 (5 bases each). V lost 3 bases and J 0 bases, leaving 12 bases between the germline ends. CDR3 length: 14 residues. Germline V gene sequence: CDR1 GTSNPN, CDR2 SVGIG (reference sequence). This CDR3 is CAWRRDRRSYEQYF. The CDR3 DNA reads as TGTGCCTGGAGGAGGGACCGCCGCTCCTACGAGCAGTACTTC.

This clonotype was detected many times. The rearrangement joins TRBV5-1 to TRBJ2-1; D unresolved. The CDR3 is 15 amino acids. V lost 5 bases and J 5 bases, leaving 17 bases between the germline ends. The germline V gene has CDR1 SGHRS and CDR2 YFSETQ. The CDR3 DNA sequence: TGCGCCAGCAGTTCCCAGATCCCCCTCAACAATGAGCAGTTCTTC. It yields the protein CASSSQIPLNNEQFF.

This chain links TRBV7-6 with TRBJ2-1; 9 bases match TRBD2. Germline V lookup: CDR1 SGHVS, CDR2 FNYEAQ. The CDR3 is made up of 15 amino acids. J was trimmed by 6 bases and V by 1 base; bases with no gene match: 4. In nucleotides, the CDR3 is TGTGCCAGCAGCTTAGGCGGGGGGGCTTTCAATGAGCAGTTCTTC. Its translation is CASSLGGGAFNEQFF.

The chain is built from TRBV7-6 and TRBJ2-1; maybe TRBD2 (6 bases). The V end lost 5 bases, the J end lost 1 base, and 15 bases lay between the germline ends. The CDR3 loop spans 16 amino acids. The germline V gene encodes CDR1 SGHVS and CDR2 FNYEAQ. Written as DNA, the CDR3 is TGTGCCAGCAGCCTCCTACGCGGGACGTCCTACAATGAGCAGTTCTTC. Translation: CASSLLRGTSYNEQFF. Full variable domain (outside the CDR3, taken from reference TRBV7-6 and TRBJ2-1): GAGVSQSPRYKVTKRGQDVALRCDPISGHVSLYWYRQALGQGPEFLTYFNYEAQQDKSGLPNDRFSAERPEGSISTLTIQRTEQRDSAMYRCASSLLRGTSYNEQFFGPGTRLTVL.

In this sample, this clonotype turned up a few times. The chain is built from TRBV28 and TRBJ1-2, with D perhaps matching TRBD1 (5 bases). The CDR3 is made up of 16 amino acids. The germline V gene encodes CDR1 MDHEN and CDR2 SYDVKM. The V end lost 7 bases, the J end lost 0 bases, and 18 bases lay between the germline ends. The CDR3 DNA follows: TGTGCCAGCAACCCAGAGGCCAGGGCTACTAACTATGGCTACACCTTC. It encodes CASNPEARATNYGYTF.

The chain links TRBV28 to TRBJ1-2; D might be TRBD1 (6 bases). The length of the CDR3 is 14 residues. Germline values: CDR1 MDHEN, CDR2 SYDVKM. The V gene lost 5 bases and the J gene lost 3 bases, with 13 bases spanning the gap. The CDR3 is CASSPNPGDYGYTF. CDR3 sequence (DNA): TGTGCCAGCAGTCCCAATCCAGGGGACTATGGCTACACCTTC.

Turning to this clonotype: Compared with germline, one end of the junction differs, possibly owing to a read error. This chain links TRBV6-2 or TRBV6-3 with TRBJ2-2, with no clear D. This CDR3 contains 14 residues. The germline gives CDR1 MNHEY, CDR2 SVGEGT. The CDR3 coding sequence is TGTGCCAGCAATTACATCTCCGACACCGGGGAGCTGTTTTTT. It translates to CASNYISDTGELFF.

The rearrangement links TRBV4-2 to TRBJ2-1; TRBD2 aligns across 11 bases. V gave up 0 bases and J gave up 0 bases; unmatched junction bases: 16. Germline CDR1 is LGHNA and CDR2 is YNFKEQ. The CDR3 spans 22 residues. The CDR3 reads CASSQDRVEGLAAKSSYNEQFF. The CDR3 coding sequence is TGTGCCAGCAGCCAAGATAGAGTCGAGGGACTAGCGGCCAAGAGCTCCTACAATGAGCAGTTCTTC.

This clonotype was seen only a few times. The chain employs TRBV2 and TRBJ1-2, with 10 bases identical to TRBD1. Germline-derived CDR1 and CDR2 are SNHLY and FYNNEI. The CDR3 runs to 15 residues. Germline trimming cut 1 base from V and 3 bases from J; bases unmatched to any gene: 2. CDR3 DNA: TGTGCCAGCAGTGAAGGGGGGACAGGGGACTATGGCTACACCTTC. Residues: CASSEGGTGDYGYTF. Together with reference TRBV2 and TRBJ1-2, the CDR3 gives the full variable domain: EPEVTQTPSHQVTQMGQEVILRCVPISNHLYFYWYRQILGQKVEFLVSFYNNEISEKSEIFDDQFSVERPDGSNFTLKIRSTKLEDSAMYFCASSEGGTGDYGYTFGSGTRLTVV.

In this sample, this clonotype turned up many times. This CDR3 reads CASTPNTGELFF. The DNA of the CDR3 is TGTGCCAGCACCCCGAACACCGGGGAGCTGTTTTTT. The chain employs TRBV6-6 and TRBJ2-2; no firm D call. The length of the CDR3 is 12 residues. Trimming took off 7 bases at V and 0 bases at J, with 3 bases between the two ends. The V gene's germline CDR1 is MNHNY and CDR2 SVGAGI (reference sequence).